Listed below are T cell receptor beta chains from one sample, sequenced in a study of blood T cells in healthy people across ages. Using its own MiXCR run on the 5' RACE reads, TCRdb lists one record per CDR3 protein. The sample lists approximately 780,000 distinct CDR3 sequences, 20% to 30% occurring once. The same data also went into a second study, on T cells of mothers and their children.

The sequencing input was blood. The source is a boy aged 5-17 years in good health. The CDR3 runs from the conserved cysteine through the conserved F or W. The order of the fields is clone size, J gene, V gene, D gene, CDR3 protein, CDR3 DNA. A D gene is named only where the DNA matches it firmly. Clone size is not always given. Where it is, it says once, few, many or a class for expanded clones.

. | TRBJ2-1 | TRBV19 | TRBD1 | CASSIAPGQGPYNEQFF | TGTGCCAGTAGTATAGCCCCGGGACAGGGCCCCTACAATGAGCAGTTCTTC
once | TRBJ1-1 | TRBV20-1 | TRBD1 | CSVHGTGDEAFF | TGCAGTGTCCACGGGACAGGGGATGAAGCTTTCTTT
. | TRBJ1-4 | TRBV5-1 | . | CASSFTAKKEKLFF | TGCGCCAGCAGCTTTACAGCAAAGAAGGAAAAACTGTTTTTT
. | TRBJ2-3 | TRBV5-1 | TRBD2 | CASSFLPGLASSTDTQYF | TGCGCCAGCAGCTTTTTACCGGGACTAGCGTCTAGCACAGATACGCAGTATTTT
. | TRBJ1-2 | TRBV7-9 | . | CSVNRESYGYTF | TGTTCCGTCAACAGGGAGAGCTATGGCTACACCTTC
. | TRBJ2-7 | TRBV6-2/TRBV6-3 | . | CASRIQGGNEQYF | TGTGCCAGCAGAATACAGGGAGGGAACGAGCAGTACTTC
few | TRBJ2-7 | TRBV20-1 | . | CSARHAGLYEQYF | TGCAGTGCGCGACACGCGGGGCTGTACGAGCAGTACTTC
. | TRBJ1-2 | TRBV5-1 | . | CASRDPGNYGYTF | TGCGCCAGCAGGGATCCGGGGAACTATGGCTACACCTTC
. | TRBJ2-1 | TRBV6-1 | . | CASHDEQFF | TGTGCCAGTCATGATGAGCAGTTCTTC
few | TRBJ2-1 | TRBV7-6 | . | CASSSYDKAHEQFF | TGTGCCAGCAGCTCATACGACAAGGCTCATGAGCAGTTCTTC
. | TRBJ2-2 | TRBV6-5 | . | CASSYEGLSGNTGELFF | TGTGCCAGCAGTTACGAAGGGTTAAGTGGGAACACCGGGGAGCTGTTTTTT
few | TRBJ2-1 | TRBV28 | TRBD2 | CASSSLAGGHYNVQFF | TGTGCCAGCAGTTCCTTAGCGGGGGGTCACTACAATGTGCAGTTCTTC
. | TRBJ2-3 | TRBV6-1 | . | CASSPLGHSTDTQYF | TGTGCCAGCAGCCCCTTGGGCCACTCTACAGATACGCAGTATTTT
few | TRBJ2-5 | TRBV11-2 | . | CASSARRAGEETQYF | TGTGCCAGCAGCGCCAGACGGGCAGGAGAAGAGACCCAGTACTTC
many | TRBJ2-7 | TRBV4-2 | TRBD2 | CASSQDLAGGLNYEQYF | TGTGCCAGCAGCCAAGATCTAGCGGGGGGGCTTAATTACGAGCAGTACTTC
few | TRBJ2-5 | TRBV4-1 | . | CASSHLFRGQETQYF | TGCGCCAGCAGCCACCTATTTCGGGGCCAAGAGACCCAGTACTTC
few | TRBJ2-6 | TRBV5-1 | TRBD1 | CASSPQGDPTSGANVLTF | TGCGCCAGCAGCCCCCAGGGGGACCCAACCTCTGGGGCCAACGTCCTGACTTTC
. | TRBJ2-1 | TRBV19 | TRBD2 | CASTTPGGRNEQFF | TGTGCCAGTACAACTCCGGGGGGGCGGAATGAGCAGTTCTTC
. | TRBJ2-5 | TRBV9 | TRBD1 | CASSVGQGARETQYF | TGTGCCAGCAGCGTAGGACAGGGGGCACGAGAGACCCAGTACTTC
few | TRBJ2-3 | TRBV20-1 | . | CSARGDQGFDTQYF | TGCAGTGCTAGAGGGGACCAGGGGTTCGATACGCAGTATTTT
few | TRBJ2-7 | TRBV9 | . | CASSVRGDPYYEQYF | TGTGCCAGCAGCGTCAGGGGGGACCCATACTACGAGCAGTACTTC
. | TRBJ2-5 | TRBV7-2 | TRBD2 | CASSLVGGGAETQYF | TGTGCCAGCAGCTTAGTAGGCGGGGGGGCGGAGACCCAGTACTTC
. | TRBJ1-2 | TRBV20-1 | . | CSARDVAVGADGYTF | TGCAGTGCTAGAGATGTAGCAGTCGGGGCTGATGGCTACACCTTC
. | TRBJ2-1 | TRBV6-5 | . | CASRRYDEQFF | TGTGCCAGCAGGCGATACGATGAGCAGTTCTTC
. | TRBJ1-4 | TRBV7-9 | . | CASSLGSGSVTNEKLFF | TGTGCCAGCAGCTTAGGTTCCGGGTCCGTAACTAATGAAAAACTGTTTTTT
. | TRBJ1-1 | TRBV6-6 | . | CASSPRQENTEAFF | TGTGCCAGCAGCCCAAGACAGGAGAACACTGAAGCTTTCTTT
. | TRBJ2-1 | TRBV29-1 | . | CSVGHQRWLDNEQFF | TGCAGCGTTGGGCACCAGCGATGGTTAGACAATGAGCAGTTCTTC
. | TRBJ2-3 | TRBV20-1 | . | CSAKTEPTDTQYF | TGCAGTGCCAAGACAGAACCCACAGATACGCAGTATTTT
few | TRBJ1-4 | TRBV29-1 | . | CSVGRDSTVEKLFF | TGCAGCGTTGGGAGAGACAGCACGGTTGAAAAACTGTTTTTT
. | TRBJ2-5 | TRBV20-1 | TRBD2 | CSAYQRGPGETQYF | TGCAGTGCATACCAGCGGGGGCCCGGAGAGACCCAGTACTTC
many | TRBJ2-5 | TRBV20-1 | . | CSARGPQETQYF | TGCAGTGCTAGAGGCCCGCAAGAGACCCAGTACTTC
few | TRBJ2-3 | TRBV7-2 | TRBD2 | CASSPGTSGGARYF | TGTGCCAGCAGCCCCGGGACTAGCGGGGGGGCAAGGTATTTT
. | TRBJ2-4 | TRBV11-2 | . | CASSPQLGNIQYF | TGTGCCAGCAGCCCTCAGCTTGGGAACATTCAGTACTTC
few | TRBJ1-1 | TRBV29-1 | . | CSVDRAFF | TGCAGCGTTGATCGGGCTTTCTTT
once | TRBJ1-2 | TRBV15 | TRBD1 | CATSRDLGGDGYTF | TGTGCCACCAGCAGAGATTTAGGGGGCGATGGCTACACCTTC
. | TRBJ1-4 | TRBV19 | TRBD1 | CASSTRGDRSEKLFF | TGTGCCAGTAGTACCCGAGGGGACAGGAGTGAAAAACTGTTTTTT
few | TRBJ2-7 | TRBV6-1 | . | CASSEIGTGRFYEQYF | TGTGCCAGCAGTGAAATCGGAACAGGACGGTTCTACGAGCAGTACTTC
. | TRBJ1-4 | TRBV12-3/TRBV12-4 | . | CASSPPGGPNEKLFF | TGTGCCAGCAGTCCCCCCGGAGGGCCTAATGAAAAACTGTTTTTT
. | TRBJ1-3 | TRBV7-8 | TRBD1 | CASSSRLTGGVRSGNTIYF | TGTGCCAGCAGCTCGAGGTTGACAGGGGGCGTCCGTTCTGGAAACACCATATATTTT
. | TRBJ2-5 | TRBV12-3/TRBV12-4 | . | CASSFGPRQTQYF | TGTGCCAGCAGTTTCGGGCCTAGACAGACCCAGTACTTC
. | TRBJ1-3 | TRBV10-3 | TRBD1 | CAISQGAAGNTIYF | TGTGCCATCAGTCAGGGGGCGGCTGGAAACACCATATATTTT
. | TRBJ1-1 | TRBV20-1 | . | CSGRSIDRPNTEAFF | TGCAGTGGACGGTCGATTGACAGGCCGAACACTGAAGCTTTCTTT
. | TRBJ2-5 | TRBV20-1 | . | CSARELRAGETQYF | TGCAGTGCTAGAGAGTTGAGGGCAGGAGAGACCCAGTACTTC
. | TRBJ2-3 | TRBV27 | . | CASSLNPSGLNTDTQYF | TGTGCCAGCAGTTTAAATCCCAGCGGGTTAAACACAGATACGCAGTATTTT
few | TRBJ1-4 | TRBV7-6 | . | CASSPQGTSEKLFF | TGTGCCAGCAGCCCCCAGGGGACTAGTGAAAAACTGTTTTTT
. | TRBJ1-6 | TRBV6-5 | . | CASSYAGVGVFNNSPLHF | TGTGCCAGCAGTTACGCGGGGGTAGGGGTGTTCAATAATTCACCCCTCCACTTT
. | TRBJ2-1 | TRBV10-3 | . | CAISESLESNEQFF | TGTGCCATCAGTGAGTCGCTGGAATCCAATGAGCAGTTCTTC
few | TRBJ2-5 | TRBV7-9 | . | CASSRPLAIETQYF | TGTGCCAGCAGCCGACCCCTAGCGATAGAGACCCAGTACTTC
few | TRBJ1-3 | TRBV4-1 | . | CASRLVDRGAGNTIYF | TGCGCCAGCAGGCTCGTTGATAGAGGCGCTGGAAACACCATATATTTT
. | TRBJ1-6 | TRBV9 | TRBD1 | CASSARGDRNRRLHF | TGTGCCAGCAGCGCCCGAGGGGACAGAAATCGGAGACTCCACTTT
. | TRBJ2-3 | TRBV9 | . | CASTIGGKSDTQYF | TGTGCCAGCACCATAGGAGGGAAGTCAGATACGCAGTATTTT
few | TRBJ2-1 | TRBV6-1 | . | CASSGIGVSSYNERFF | TGTGCCAGCAGTGGGATCGGGGTTAGCTCCTACAATGAGCGGTTCTTC
. | TRBJ2-5 | TRBV4-2 | TRBD2 | CASSQSLAGGSETQYF | TGTGCCAGCAGCCAAAGTCTAGCGGGGGGCTCAGAGACCCAGTACTTC
. | TRBJ2-7 | TRBV12-3/TRBV12-4 | . | CASSLDHTYEQYF | TGTGCCAGCAGCCTTGACCACACCTACGAGCAGTACTTC